Shown below are 12 T cell receptor beta chains from a single sample sequenced in a study of cytomegalovirus exposure and HLA in healthy donors. Primers for the PCR totalled 60 Vbeta and 13 Jbeta. Generated by immunoSEQ multiplex PCR, the TCRdb table keeps only in-frame clones and is missing some. The sample carries some 190,000 clones, roughly 80% recorded once. The sequenced material came from PBMCs. These receptors were taken from a man aged 40-50 years in good health and CMV-seropositive.

This chain uses TRBV7-8 with TRBJ2-2; D is possibly TRBD1 (5 bases). The CDR3 is 16 amino acids. The germline gives CDR1 SGHVS, CDR2 FQNEAQ. Trimming shortened V by 5 bases and J by 5 bases, and 18 bases separated the two germline ends. In nucleotides, the CDR3 is TGTGCCAGCAGCCGTGGGGCGGCCTTTGAGACCGGGGAGCTGTTTTTT. Its protein product is CASSRGAAFETGELFF.

The rearrangement uses TRBV10-2 and TRBJ1-6, with D maybe TRBD1 (6 bases). The length of the CDR3 is 14 residues. CDR1 and CDR2 (germline): WSHSY, SAAADI. Trimming cost V 3 bases and J 10 bases, with 13 bases left between them. CDR3 sequence (DNA): TGCGCCAGCAGTGAAAGGGGGGGGGAATCACCCCTCCACTTT. It codes for CASSERGGESPLHF.

This chain links TRBV7-3 with TRBJ1-6, with 7 bases that match TRBD1. The J segment lost 2 bases and the V segment lost 4 bases, leaving 2 bases of the junction unmatched. Per germline, CDR1 SGHTA and CDR2 FQGTGA. The CDR3 contains 15 residues. In DNA, the CDR3 is TGTGCCAGCAGCTCTGGACAGGCCTATAATTCACCCCTCCACTTT. Residues: CASSSGQAYNSPLHF.

The V and J genes are TRBV29-1 and TRBJ1-6; no reliable D call. The V end was cut by 6 bases, the J end by 0 bases, with 12 bases between. CDR3 length: 15 residues. Germline V lookup: CDR1 SQVTM, CDR2 ANQGSEA. CDR3 coding DNA: TGCAGCGTATACCTGGGGAGCTCCTATAATTCACCCCTCCACTTT. It encodes CSVYLGSSYNSPLHF.

The genes are TRBV5-1 and TRBJ1-1; D uncertain. This CDR3 comprises 14 residues. Germline V CDR1 and CDR2: SGHRS, YFSETQ. V was shortened by 4 bases and J by 4 bases, with 14 bases between the two germline ends. As DNA, the CDR3 is TGCGCCAGCAGCCCGGAGGGATGGGGCACTGAAGCTTTCTTT. This encodes CASSPEGWGTEAFF.

This clone was observed a handful of times. J is TRBJ2-2 and V is TRBV18, with D perhaps TRBD2 (5 bases). The CDR3 has 16 amino acids. Trimming stripped 0 bases from V and 4 bases from J, with 12 bases between. Germline V gene sequence: CDR1 KGHSH, CDR2 LQKENI. In DNA form, the CDR3 reads TGTGCCAGCTCACCACCGGCTCTGGACTTCACCGGGGAGCTGTTTTTT. This codes for CASSPPALDFTGELFF.

The rearrangement links TRBV5-4 to TRBJ1-2; TRBD1 might be the D (5 bases). Trimming took off 0 bases at V and 0 bases at J, with 12 bases between the two ends. In germline, CDR1 is SGHNT, CDR2 YYREEE (reference sequence). CDR3 length equals 16 residues. The DNA of the CDR3 is TGTGCCAGCAGCTTGGTAGGGGCCGACGCTAACTATGGCTACACCTTC. It is translated as CASSLVGADANYGYTF.

The chain couples TRBV5-1 to TRBJ2-5, with 8 bases that match TRBD2. V dropped 2 bases and J dropped 4; count of bases not matched to a gene: 13. The CDR3 runs to 17 residues. Germline values: CDR1 SGHRS, CDR2 YFSETQ. The CDR3 DNA sequence: TGCGCCAGCAGCTTATCGGGCCGGGGGGGCCCAAGAGAGACCCAGTACTTC. Protein sequence: CASSLSGRGGPRETQYF.

Written as DNA, the CDR3 is TGTGCCAGCAGTGATTCCGGTTCCTACGAGCAGTACTTC. This translates into CASSDSGSYEQYF. The V and J genes are TRBV2 and TRBJ2-7; D remains unclear. Trimming removed 3 bases from V and 1 base from J, with 7 bases in between. Germline CDR1 is SNHLY and CDR2 is FYNNEI. This CDR3 has 13 amino acids.

This chain joins TRBV2 and TRBJ2-5; 11 bases map to TRBD2. J gave up 2 bases and V 3 bases, and 5 bases lay outside the gene matches. The CDR3 has 16 residues. Per the germline V gene, CDR1 is SNHLY and CDR2 is FYNNEI. DNA of the CDR3: TGTGCCAGCAGTGATTATAGCGGGGGGGAACAAGAGACCCAGTACTTC. Its protein is CASSDYSGGEQETQYF.

The chain recombines TRBV19 with TRBJ1-5; 7 bases fit TRBD1. After removal of 3 bases from V and 1 base from J, the junction contained 0 bases not matched to a gene. Germline V gene sequence: CDR1 LNHDA, CDR2 SQIVND (reference sequence). This CDR3 is 14 amino acids long. The CDR3 DNA reads TGTGCCAGTAGTATGACAGGGAGCAATCAGCCCCAGCATTTT. As protein: CASSMTGSNQPQHF.

This rearrangement joins TRBV7-2 to TRBJ2-2, with 9 bases identical to TRBD1. Germline V gives CDR1 SGHTA, CDR2 FQGNSA. The CDR3 extends over 16 amino acids. J lost 7 bases, V lost 0 bases, and 6 bases had no gene match. The CDR3 DNA follows: TGTGCCAGCAGCTTAGCTTCGACAGGGGGAGGCGGGGAGCTGTTTTTT. Its protein is CASSLASTGGGGELFF.